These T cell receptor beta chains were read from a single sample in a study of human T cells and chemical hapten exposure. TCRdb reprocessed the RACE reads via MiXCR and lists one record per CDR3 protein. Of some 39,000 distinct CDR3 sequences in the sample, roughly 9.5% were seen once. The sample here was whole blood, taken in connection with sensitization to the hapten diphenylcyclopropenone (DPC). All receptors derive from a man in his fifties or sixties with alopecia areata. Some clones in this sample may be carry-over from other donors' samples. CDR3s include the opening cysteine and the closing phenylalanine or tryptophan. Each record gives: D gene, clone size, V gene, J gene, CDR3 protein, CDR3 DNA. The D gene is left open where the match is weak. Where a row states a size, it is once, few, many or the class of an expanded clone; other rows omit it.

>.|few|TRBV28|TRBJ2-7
CASSFFGPAEQYF
TGTGCCAGCAGTTTTTTTGGGCCCGCAGAGCAGTACTTC
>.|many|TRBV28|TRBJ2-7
CASSLIATASYEQYF
TGTGCCAGCAGTCTGATAGCCACGGCCAGTTACGAGCAGTACTTC
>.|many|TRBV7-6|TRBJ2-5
CASGIRGTQYF
TGTGCCAGCGGGATTAGAGGGACCCAGTACTTC
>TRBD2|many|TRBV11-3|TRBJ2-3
CASSLVRGDTQYF
TGTGCCAGCAGCTTAGTGCGGGGGGATACGCAGTATTTT
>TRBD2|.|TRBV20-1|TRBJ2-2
CSAGLARTGELFF
TGCAGTGCTGGACTAGCGCGGACCGGGGAGCTGTTTTTT
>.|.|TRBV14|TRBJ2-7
CASSHPGMGEQYF
TGTGCCAGCAGCCACCCAGGGATGGGCGAGCAGTACTTC
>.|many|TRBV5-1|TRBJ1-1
CASSAGPEAFF
TGCGCCAGCAGCGCAGGGCCTGAAGCTTTCTTT
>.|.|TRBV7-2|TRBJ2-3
CASRNDYSTDTQYF
TGTGCCAGCAGGAATGACTACTCCACAGATACGCAGTATTTT
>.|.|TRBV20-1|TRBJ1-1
CSASRLTNTEAFF
TGCAGTGCTAGCAGGCTTACAAACACTGAAGCTTTCTTT
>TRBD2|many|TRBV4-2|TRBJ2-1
CASSQDKGLAGVNEQFF
TGTGCCAGCAGCCAAGATAAGGGACTAGCGGGAGTCAATGAGCAGTTCTTC
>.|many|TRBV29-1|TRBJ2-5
CSILPGQETQYF
TGCAGCATACTTCCTGGACAAGAGACCCAGTACTTC
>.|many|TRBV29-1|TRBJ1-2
CSVAGPGRGADGYTF
TGCAGCGTTGCGGGCCCGGGCAGGGGCGCGGATGGCTACACCTTC
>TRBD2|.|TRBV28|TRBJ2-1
CASGTSGRSEQFF
TGTGCCAGCGGGACTAGCGGGAGGAGTGAGCAGTTCTTC
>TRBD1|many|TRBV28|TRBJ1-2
CASGPLPGQGSGYTF
TGTGCCAGCGGTCCTCTTCCGGGACAGGGAAGTGGCTACACCTTC
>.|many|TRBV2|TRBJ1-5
CASSSEGVQPQHF
TGTGCCAGCAGTTCCGAGGGGGTCCAGCCCCAGCATTTT
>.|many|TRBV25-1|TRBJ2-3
CASSADLFSTDTQYF
TGTGCCAGCAGTGCGGACCTGTTTTCGACAGATACGCAGTATTTT
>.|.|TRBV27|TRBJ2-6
CASSQDSFSGANVLTF
TGTGCCAGCAGTCAAGACAGTTTCTCTGGGGCCAACGTCCTGACTTTC
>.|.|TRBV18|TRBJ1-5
CASSPGREINQPQHF
TGTGCCAGCTCACCGGGCCGGGAAATCAATCAGCCCCAGCATTTT
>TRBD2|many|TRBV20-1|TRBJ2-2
CSAKASGAPNTGELFF
TGCAGTGCTAAGGCTAGCGGAGCTCCGAACACCGGGGAGCTGTTTTTT